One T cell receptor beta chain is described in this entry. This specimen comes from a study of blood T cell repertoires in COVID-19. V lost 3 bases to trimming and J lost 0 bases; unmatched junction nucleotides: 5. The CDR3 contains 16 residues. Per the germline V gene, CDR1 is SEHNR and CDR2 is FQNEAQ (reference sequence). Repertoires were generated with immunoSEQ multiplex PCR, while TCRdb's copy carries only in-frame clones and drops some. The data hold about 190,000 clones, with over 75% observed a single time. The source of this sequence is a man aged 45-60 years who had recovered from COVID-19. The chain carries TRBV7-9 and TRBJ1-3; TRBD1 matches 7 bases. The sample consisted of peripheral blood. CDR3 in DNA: TGTGCCAGCAGCTTCGGACAGGCTGACTCTGGAAACACCATATATTTT. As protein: CASSFGQADSGNTIYF. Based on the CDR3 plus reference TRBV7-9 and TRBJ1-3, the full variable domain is DTGVSQNPRHKITKRGQNVTFRCDPISEHNRLYWYRQTLGQGPEFLTYFQNEAQLEKSRLLSDRFSAERPKGSFSTLEIQRTEQGDSAMYLCASSFGQADSGNTIYFGEGSWLTVV.